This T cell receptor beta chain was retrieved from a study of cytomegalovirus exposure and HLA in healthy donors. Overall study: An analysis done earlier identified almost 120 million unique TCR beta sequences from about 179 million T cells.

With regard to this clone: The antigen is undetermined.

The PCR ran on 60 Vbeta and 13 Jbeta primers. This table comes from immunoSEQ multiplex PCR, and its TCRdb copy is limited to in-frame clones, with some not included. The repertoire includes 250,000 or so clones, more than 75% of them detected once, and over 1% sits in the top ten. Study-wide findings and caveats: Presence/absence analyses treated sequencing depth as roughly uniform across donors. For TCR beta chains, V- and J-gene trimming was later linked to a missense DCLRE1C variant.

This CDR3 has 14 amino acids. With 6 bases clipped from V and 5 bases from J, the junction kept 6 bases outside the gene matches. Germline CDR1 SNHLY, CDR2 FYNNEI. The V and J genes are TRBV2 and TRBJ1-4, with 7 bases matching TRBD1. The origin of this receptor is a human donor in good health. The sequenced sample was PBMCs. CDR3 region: CASSWPGGNEKLFF. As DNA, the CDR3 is TGTGCCAGCAGCTGGCCAGGGGGGAATGAAAAACTGTTTTTT.